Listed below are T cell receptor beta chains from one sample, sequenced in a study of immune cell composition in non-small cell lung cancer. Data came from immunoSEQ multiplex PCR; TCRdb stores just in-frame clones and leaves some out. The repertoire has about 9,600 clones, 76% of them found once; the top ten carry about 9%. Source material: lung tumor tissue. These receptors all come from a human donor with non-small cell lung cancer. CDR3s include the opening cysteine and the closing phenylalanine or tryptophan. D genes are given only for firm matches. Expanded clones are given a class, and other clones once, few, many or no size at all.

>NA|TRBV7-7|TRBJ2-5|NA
CASSLGHQETQYF
TGTGCTAGCAGCCTGGGACACCAAGAGACCCAGTACTTC
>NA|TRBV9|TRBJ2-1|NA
CASSVGDRGSYNEQFF
TGTGCCAGCAGCGTGGGGGACCGCGGCTCCTACAATGAGCAGTTCTTC
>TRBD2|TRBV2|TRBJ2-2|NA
CASSPTSGDTGELFF
TGTGCCAGCAGTCCGACTAGCGGTGACACCGGGGAGCTGTTTTTT
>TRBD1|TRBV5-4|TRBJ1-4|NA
CASSVDRRPNEKLFF
TGTGCCAGCAGCGTGGACAGGAGGCCTAATGAAAAACTGTTTTTT
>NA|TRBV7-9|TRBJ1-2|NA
CASSNTGLRGYTF
TGTGCCAGCAGCAATACGGGGTTAAGGGGCTACACCTTC
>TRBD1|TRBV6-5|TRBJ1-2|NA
CASRTTGADGYTF
TGTGCCAGCAGAACCACAGGGGCCGATGGCTACACCTTC
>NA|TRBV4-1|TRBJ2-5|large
CASSQDEDQYF
TGCGCCAGCAGCCAAGATGAGGACCAGTACTTC
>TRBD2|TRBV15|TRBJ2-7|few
CATSRDEAGLAAYRYF
TGTGCCACCAGCAGAGATGAGGCCGGACTAGCGGCCTACCGGTACTTC
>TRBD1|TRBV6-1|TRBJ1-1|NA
CASRDRGPTIEAFF
TGTGCCAGCAGGGACAGGGGGCCTACAATTGAAGCTTTCTTT
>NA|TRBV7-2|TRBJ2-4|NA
CASSLESRGVLAKNIQYF
TGTGCCAGCAGCTTAGAAAGTCGCGGGGTTTTAGCCAAAAACATTCAGTACTTC
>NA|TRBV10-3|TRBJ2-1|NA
CAIAAGNEQFF
TGTGCCATAGCCGCTGGTAATGAGCAGTTCTTC
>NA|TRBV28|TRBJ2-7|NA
CATGTHHEQYF
TGTGCCACCGGAACGCATCACGAGCAGTACTTC
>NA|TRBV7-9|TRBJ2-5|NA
CASSLVARTFQETQYF
TGTGCCAGCAGCTTAGTAGCGCGAACGTTCCAAGAGACCCAGTACTTC
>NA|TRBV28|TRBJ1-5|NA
CATQQGYGQPQHF
TGTGCCACCCAACAGGGATATGGTCAGCCCCAGCATTTT
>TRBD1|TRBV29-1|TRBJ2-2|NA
CSVGQGITGELFF
TGCAGCGTTGGACAGGGTATTACCGGGGAGCTGTTTTTT
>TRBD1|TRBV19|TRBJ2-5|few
CARGKRGTGRKETQYF
TGTGCCAGGGGGAAAAGGGGGACAGGGAGAAAAGAGACCCAGTACTTC
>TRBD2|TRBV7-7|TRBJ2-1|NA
CASSLGSGSRYNEQFF
TGTGCTAGCAGCTTAGGTAGCGGGAGTAGGTACAATGAGCAGTTCTTC
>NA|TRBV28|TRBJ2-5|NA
CASSEEFQETQYF
TGTGCCAGCAGCGAGGAGTTCCAAGAGACCCAGTACTTC
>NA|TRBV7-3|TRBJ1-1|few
CASSLDPGRGNTEAFF
TGTGCCAGCAGCTTAGACCCGGGGAGGGGGAACACTGAAGCTTTCTTT
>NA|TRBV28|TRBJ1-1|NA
CASSLYPNTEAFF
TGTGCCAGCAGTTTATATCCGAACACTGAAGCTTTCTTT
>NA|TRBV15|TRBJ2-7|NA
CATSRDLSGTTSYEQYF
TGTGCCACCAGCAGAGATCTATCCGGGACAACCTCCTACGAGCAGTACTTC
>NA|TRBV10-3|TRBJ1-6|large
CAIRSRVASPLHF
TGTGCCATCAGGAGTAGGGTGGCTTCACCCCTCCACTTT
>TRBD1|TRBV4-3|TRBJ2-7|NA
CASSHGLGQGNEQYF
TGCGCCAGCAGCCACGGCCTCGGACAGGGGAACGAGCAGTACTTC
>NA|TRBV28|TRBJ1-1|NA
CASKGREDHTEAFF
TGTGCCAGTAAGGGTCGAGAGGATCACACTGAAGCTTTCTTT
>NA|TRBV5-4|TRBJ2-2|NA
CASSLELGPGGELFF
TGTGCCAGCAGCTTGGAGCTGGGACCCGGAGGGGAGCTGTTTTTT
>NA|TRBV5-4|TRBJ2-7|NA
CASSLPSGQGYEQYF
TGTGCCAGCAGCTTACCCTCCGGCCAGGGTTACGAGCAGTACTTC
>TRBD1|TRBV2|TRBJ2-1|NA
CASRLDRGEDEQFF
TGTGCCAGCAGGTTGGACAGGGGAGAGGATGAGCAGTTCTTC
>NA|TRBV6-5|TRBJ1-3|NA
CASRTWALSGNTIYF
TGTGCCAGCAGAACCTGGGCCCTCTCTGGAAACACCATATATTTT
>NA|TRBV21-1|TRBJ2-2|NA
CASSKGLYGAGAYTGELFF
TGTGCCAGCAGCAAAGGGTTATACGGAGCGGGGGCCTACACCGGGGAGCTGTTTTTT
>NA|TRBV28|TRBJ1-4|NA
CASRNLRGVTNEKLFF
TGTGCCAGCAGGAATCTTAGGGGGGTAACTAATGAAAAACTGTTTTTT
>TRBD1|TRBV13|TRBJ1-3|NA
CASSKTGTGDGNTIYF
TGTGCCAGCAGCAAGACCGGGACAGGGGATGGAAACACCATATATTTT
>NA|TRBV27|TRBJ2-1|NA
CASSLAGSPYNEQFF
TGTGCCAGCAGTTTGGCCGGGAGTCCATACAATGAGCAGTTCTTC
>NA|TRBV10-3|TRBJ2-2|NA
CAISWWGNTGELFF
TGTGCCATCAGCTGGTGGGGAAACACCGGGGAGCTGTTTTTT
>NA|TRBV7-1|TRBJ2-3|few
CASSLTDARTDTQYF
TGTGCCAGCAGCTTGACAGACGCCCGCACAGATACGCAGTATTTT
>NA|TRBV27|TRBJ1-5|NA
CASSIGSVGNQPQHF
TGTGCCAGCAGCATCGGGTCTGTGGGGAATCAGCCCCAGCATTTT
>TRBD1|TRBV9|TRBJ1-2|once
CASSLLGTETYYGYTF
TGTGCCAGCAGCCTCCTTGGGACAGAGACTTACTATGGCTACACCTTC
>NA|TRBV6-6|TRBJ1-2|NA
CASRQRLSPQDGYTF
TGTGCCAGCAGACAAAGACTTAGCCCACAGGATGGCTACACCTTC
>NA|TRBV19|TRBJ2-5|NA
CASSTSSVKETQYF
TGTGCCAGTAGTACCTCTAGCGTCAAAGAGACCCAGTACTTC
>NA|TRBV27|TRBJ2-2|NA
CASSFRTLNTGELFF
TGTGCCAGCAGTTTCAGAACATTGAACACCGGGGAGCTGTTTTTT
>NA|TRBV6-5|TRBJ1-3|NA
CASSLRAARGNTIYF
TGTGCCAGCAGCCTCCGGGCTGCGCGTGGAAACACCATATATTTT
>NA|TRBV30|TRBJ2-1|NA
CAWSVEVSYNEQFF
TGTGCCTGGAGTGTAGAAGTTTCCTACAATGAGCAGTTCTTC
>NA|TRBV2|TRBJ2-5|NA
CASSALETQYF
TGTGCCAGCAGTGCCCTAGAGACCCAGTACTTC
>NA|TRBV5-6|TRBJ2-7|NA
CASGAGIYEQYF
TGTGCCAGCGGGGCGGGGATTTACGAGCAGTACTTC
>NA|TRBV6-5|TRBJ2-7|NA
CASRNAYEQYF
TGTGCCAGCAGAAACGCCTACGAGCAGTACTTC
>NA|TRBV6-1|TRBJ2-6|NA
CASLASGANVLTF
TGTGCCAGCCTGGCCTCGGGGGCCAACGTCCTGACTTTC
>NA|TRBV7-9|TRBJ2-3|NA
CASRPGRDTQYF
TGTGCCAGCAGGCCCGGAAGAGATACGCAGTATTTT
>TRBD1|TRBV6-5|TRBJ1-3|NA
CASSGDRGNTIYF
TGTGCCAGCAGTGGGGACAGGGGGAACACCATATATTTT
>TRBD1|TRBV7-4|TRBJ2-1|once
CASSCPGQQYNEQFF
TGTGCCAGCAGCTGCCCGGGACAGCAATACAATGAGCAGTTCTTC
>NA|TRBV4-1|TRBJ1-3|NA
CASSQSRFGNTIYF
TGCGCCAGCAGCCAATCGCGGTTTGGAAACACCATATATTTT
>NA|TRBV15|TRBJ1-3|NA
CATSSGNTIYF
TGTGCCACCAGCTCTGGAAACACCATATATTTT
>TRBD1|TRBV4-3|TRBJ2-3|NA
CASSQDEGTGSDTQYF
TGCGCCAGCAGCCAAGATGAAGGGACAGGGTCAGATACGCAGTATTTT
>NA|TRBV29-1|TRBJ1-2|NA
CSVGPGNYGYTF
TGCAGCGTTGGTCCAGGCAACTATGGCTACACCTTC
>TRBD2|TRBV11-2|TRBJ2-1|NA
CASSRTSGGGEQFF
TGTGCCAGCAGTCGGACTAGCGGGGGGGGTGAGCAGTTCTTC
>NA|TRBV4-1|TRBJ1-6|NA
CASSQDRGNSPLHF
TGCGCCAGCAGCCAAGACAGGGGTAATTCACCCCTCCACTTT
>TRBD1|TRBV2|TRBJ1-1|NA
CASKDRGNTEAFF
TGTGCCAGCAAGGACAGGGGGAACACTGAAGCTTTCTTT
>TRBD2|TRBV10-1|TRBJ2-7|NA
CASSERTSGGEQYF
TGCGCCAGCAGTGAACGGACTAGCGGGGGTGAGCAGTACTTC
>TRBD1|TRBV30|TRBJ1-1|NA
CAWAWTGETEAFF
TGTGCCTGGGCCTGGACAGGGGAAACTGAAGCTTTCTTT
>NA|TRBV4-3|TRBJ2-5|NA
CASSFGLGQETQYF
TGCGCCAGCAGCTTCGGACTGGGGCAAGAGACCCAGTACTTC
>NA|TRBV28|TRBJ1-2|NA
CASSDGQPYGYTF
TGTGCCAGCAGCGATGGACAGCCGTATGGCTACACCTTC
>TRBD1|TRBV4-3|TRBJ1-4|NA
CASSHGQGGQEKLFF
TGCGCCAGCAGCCATGGACAGGGAGGGCAGGAAAAACTGTTTTTT